The rows below give T cell receptor beta chains drawn from one sample of a study of CD8+ T cells in alopecia areata. This table comes from immunoSEQ multiplex PCR, and its TCRdb copy is limited to in-frame clones, with some not included. The sample holds 150,000 to 200,000 clones, 50% to 75% seen once. The material sequenced was CD4+ T cells sorted from blood, taken around week 55, from a patient treated with tofacitinib. These receptors all come from a human donor with alopecia areata. Both conserved end residues are part of each CDR3. A D gene is named only where the DNA matches it firmly. Clone size, where shown, is once, few, many, or a class for clones that have expanded.

j_call v_call clone_size d_call cdr3_nt cdr3_aa
TRBJ1-2 TRBV29-1 . . TGCAGCGTTGTGGGAGGGTTACATGGCTACACCTTC CSVVGGLHGYTF
TRBJ2-3 TRBV9 few . TGTGCCAGCAGCGTAGTGGGGTCATCCAGTCCAGATACGCAGTATTTT CASSVVGSSSPDTQYF
TRBJ1-2 TRBV7-9 . . TGTGCCAGCAGCTCGGCAGCCACGGGCGGCTACACCTTC CASSSAATGGYTF
TRBJ2-7 TRBV7-9 . . TGTGCCAGCAGCCCCGCCGGACCCTACGAGCAGTACTTC CASSPAGPYEQYF
TRBJ2-1 TRBV29-1 . . TGCAGCGTTGTTGAACTAGGAGTGGGTGAGCAGTTCTTC CSVVELGVGEQFF
TRBJ2-1 TRBV6-5 once TRBD1 TGTGCCAGCAGTTACTCATCAGGGGGTCGGCAGTTCTTC CASSYSSGGRQFF
TRBJ2-7 TRBV29-1 . TRBD1 TGCAGCGCATTGACAGGGGGCGCGAAGTACTTC CSALTGGAKYF
TRBJ2-5 TRBV7-3 once . TGTGCCAGCAGCTTAGGGTCAGAGACCCAGTACTTC CASSLGSETQYF
TRBJ2-2 TRBV2 . . TGTGCCAGCAACCAGGGAATCGGGGAGCTGTTTTTT CASNQGIGELFF
TRBJ1-1 TRBV30 . . TGTGCCTGGACCGGGTTACGGTCCGAAGCTTTCTTT CAWTGLRSEAFF
TRBJ2-5 TRBV11-2 . TRBD2 TGTGCCAGCAGCTTAACAACCGGACTAGCGGGCGGGACCCAGTACTTC CASSLTTGLAGGTQYF
TRBJ2-1 TRBV6-5 . . TGTGCCAGCAGTTCCAGCGGGACAGTCCCCAATGAGCAGTTCTTC CASSSSGTVPNEQFF
TRBJ1-2 TRBV30 once TRBD1 TGTGCCTGGAGTCTCCAGGGGGGGCATGGCTACACCTTC CAWSLQGGHGYTF
TRBJ2-7 TRBV27 . TRBD1 TGTGCCAGCAGTTGGGGGACAGGGGGGACCTACGAGCAGTACTTC CASSWGTGGTYEQYF